Given below is one T cell receptor beta chain in context. Its antigen is unidentified. The CDR3 covers 14 residues. Germline V CDR1 and CDR2: MDHEN, SYDVKM. Trimming cost V 6 bases and J 3 bases, with 11 bases left between them. The data belong to a study of T cell responses to AZD1222 COVID-19 vaccine. Turning to the study itself: Researchers grouped second doses given at about 4 or about 12 weeks into one pool.

Assay: immunoSEQ multiplex PCR; the TCRdb copy retains only in-frame clones and omits some. This table has fewer than 150,000 clones, 70% to 90% appearing once. Whole-study results and caveats: None of the repertoires were sampled until the peak T cell response had passed. There were mostly white British donors and more females than males, and clonal diversity was possibly underestimated. Increases in Spike-specific TCR breadth and depth were seen after two AZD1222 doses.

The source of this sequence is an adult in good health. Sequencing was performed on peripheral blood, taken on day 0 of AZD1222 vaccination. The gene calls are TRBV28 and TRBJ1-4; no clear D gene. CDR3 in amino acids: CASSHEVANEKLFF. The CDR3 DNA is TGTGCCAGCAGCCACGAGGTTGCTAATGAAAAACTGTTTTTT. The entire variable domain, with the rest obtained from reference TRBV28 and TRBJ1-4, is as follows: DVKVTQSSRYLVKRTGEKVFLECVQDMDHENMFWYRQDPGLGLRLIYFSYDVKMKEKGDIPEGYSVSREKKERFSLILESASTNQTSMYLCASSHEVANEKLFFGSGTQLSVL.